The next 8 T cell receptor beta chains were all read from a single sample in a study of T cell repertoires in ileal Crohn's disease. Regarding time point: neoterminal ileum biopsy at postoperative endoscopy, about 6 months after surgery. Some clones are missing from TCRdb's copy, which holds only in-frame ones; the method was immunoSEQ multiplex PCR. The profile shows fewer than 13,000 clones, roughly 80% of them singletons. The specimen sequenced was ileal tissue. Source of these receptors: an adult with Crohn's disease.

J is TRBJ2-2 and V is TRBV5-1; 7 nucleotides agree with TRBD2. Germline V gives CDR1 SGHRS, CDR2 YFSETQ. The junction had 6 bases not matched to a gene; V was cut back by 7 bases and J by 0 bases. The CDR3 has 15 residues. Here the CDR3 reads CASVPGLTNTGELFF. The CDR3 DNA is TGCGCCAGCGTGCCGGGACTAACGAACACCGGGGAGCTGTTTTTT.

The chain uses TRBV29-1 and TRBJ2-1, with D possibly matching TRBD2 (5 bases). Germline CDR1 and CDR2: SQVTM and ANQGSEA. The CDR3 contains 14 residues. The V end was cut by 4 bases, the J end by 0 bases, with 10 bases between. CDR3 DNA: TGCAGCGTTGGGGTGGGGAGCTCCTACAATGAGCAGTTCTTC. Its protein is CSVGVGSSYNEQFF.

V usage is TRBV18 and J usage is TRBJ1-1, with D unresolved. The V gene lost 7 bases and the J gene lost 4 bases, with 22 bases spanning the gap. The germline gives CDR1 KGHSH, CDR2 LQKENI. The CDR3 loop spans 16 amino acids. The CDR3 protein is CASLLDSGSLATEAFF. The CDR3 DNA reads TGTGCCAGCTTACTCGACTCGGGGTCCCTGGCCACTGAAGCTTTCTTT.

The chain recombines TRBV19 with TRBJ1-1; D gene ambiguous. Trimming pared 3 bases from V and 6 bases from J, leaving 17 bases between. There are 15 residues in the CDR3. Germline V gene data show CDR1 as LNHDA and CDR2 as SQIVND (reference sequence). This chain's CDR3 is CASSISLTPGAEAFF. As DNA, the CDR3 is TGTGCCAGTAGTATTAGCCTCACCCCCGGGGCTGAAGCTTTCTTT.

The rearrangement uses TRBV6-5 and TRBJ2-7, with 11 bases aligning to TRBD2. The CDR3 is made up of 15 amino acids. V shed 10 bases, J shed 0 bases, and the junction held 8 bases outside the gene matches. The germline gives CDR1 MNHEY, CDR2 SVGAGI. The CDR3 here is CATRLAGTSSYEQYF. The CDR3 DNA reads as TGTGCCACCCGACTAGCGGGGACGAGCTCCTACGAGCAGTACTTC.

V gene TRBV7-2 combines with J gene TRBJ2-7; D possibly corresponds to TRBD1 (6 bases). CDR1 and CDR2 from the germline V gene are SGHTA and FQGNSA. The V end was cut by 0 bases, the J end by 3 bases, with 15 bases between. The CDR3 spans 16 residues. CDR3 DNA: TGTGCCAGCAGCTTAGCTGGGGCAGGGGCTATCTACGAGCAGTACTTC. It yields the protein CASSLAGAGAIYEQYF.

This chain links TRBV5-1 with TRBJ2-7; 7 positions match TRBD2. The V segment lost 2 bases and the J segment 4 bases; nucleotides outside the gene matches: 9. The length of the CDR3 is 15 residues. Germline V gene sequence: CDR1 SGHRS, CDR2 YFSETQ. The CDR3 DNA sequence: TGCGCCAGCAGCTTCTTGGGCGGGAGAGAATACGAGCAGTACTTC. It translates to CASSFLGGREYEQYF.

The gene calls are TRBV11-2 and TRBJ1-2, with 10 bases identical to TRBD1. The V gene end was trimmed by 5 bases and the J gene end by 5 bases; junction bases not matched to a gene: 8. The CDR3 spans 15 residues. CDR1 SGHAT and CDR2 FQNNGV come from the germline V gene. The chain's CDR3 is CASSPGDRGNYGYTF. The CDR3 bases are TGTGCCAGCAGCCCCGGGGACAGGGGAAATTATGGCTACACCTTC.